This TCR beta chain was sequenced for a study of memory CD4+ T cells and cytomegalovirus serostatus. Overall study: Donors were healthy Belgian adults, several CMV seropositive and 20 to 25 seronegative.

Single viable CD3+CD4+CD8-CD45RO+ cells were sorted as the memory CD4+ T cells. CMV serostatus came from serum IgG against pp150, pp28, p38, p52. The length of the CDR3 is 17 residues. Germline CDR1 LNHDA, CDR2 SQIVND (reference sequence). The junction had 11 bases not matched to a gene; V was cut back by 4 bases and J by 4 bases. Sequencing was performed with immunoSEQ multiplex PCR; in TCRdb, only in-frame clones are kept and a portion is missing. The sample lists about 53,000 clones, roughly 78% occurring once. Sequencing input: memory CD4+ T cells from blood. The sequence came from an adult in good health and CMV-seronegative. The chain combines TRBV19 with TRBJ1-5, with 9 bases that match TRBD1. CDR3 amino acids: CASSTVSGTGSNQPQHF. The DNA of the CDR3 is TGTGCCAGTAGTACCGTATCCGGGACAGGGTCGAATCAGCCCCAGCATTTT. The whole variable domain, remainder taken from reference TRBV19 and TRBJ1-5, is DGGITQSPKYLFRKEGQNVTLSCEQNLNHDAMYWYRQDPGQGLRLIYYSQIVNDFQKGDIAEGYSVSREKKESFPLTVTSAQKNPTAFYLCASSTVSGTGSNQPQHFGDGTRLSIL.